This T cell receptor beta chain came from a study of blood T cell repertoires in COVID-19. TCRdb's table, derived via immunoSEQ multiplex PCR, lists solely in-frame clones and lacks some. The sample records 70,000 or so clones, roughly 88% being singletons. This clone was found once. This CDR3 is 14 amino acids long. Germline loops: CDR1 MNHEY, CDR2 SMNVEV (reference sequence). V was pared by 5 bases and J by 6 bases, with 13 bases between. This TCR was sampled from a man under 40 with acute or convalescent COVID-19. Material: peripheral blood. The chain links TRBV27 to TRBJ1-4, with D possibly being TRBD1 (6 bases). The CDR3 coding sequence is TGTGCCAGCAGTCCCCGGGACACTTATGAAAAACTGTTTTTT. This codes for CASSPRDTYEKLFF.